The source of this T cell receptor (beta chain) is a study of T cells after yellow fever vaccination. Findings and limits, study-wide: A secondary response was less intense yet reached its peak sooner, at day 5 versus 15.

The ends were cut back, 11 bases at V and 7 bases at J, with 11 bases in the middle. The V gene's germline CDR1 is ENHRY and CDR2 SYGVKD. The CDR3 has 10 residues. In this sample, this clonotype turned up many times. The antigen remains unidentified. Researchers made TCR cDNA using 5'RACE template switching, and this step added a universal primer site and UMIs. TCRdb redid the calling of the 5' RACE reads with MiXCR, one entry per CDR3 protein. Of around 180,000 distinct CDR3 sequences listed, about 6% are singletons. The chain carries TRBV10-3 and TRBJ1-1; tentative D call: TRBD1 (5 bases). The clonotype originates from a man aged 18 to 29 who received the YFV17D yellow fever vaccine. The sample in question was CD4+ T cells sorted from PBMCs, obtained on the day of the first yellow fever vaccination. CDR3 region: CAAGDFEAFF. CDR3 nucleotide sequence: TGTGCCGCGGGGGATTTTGAAGCTTTCTTT.